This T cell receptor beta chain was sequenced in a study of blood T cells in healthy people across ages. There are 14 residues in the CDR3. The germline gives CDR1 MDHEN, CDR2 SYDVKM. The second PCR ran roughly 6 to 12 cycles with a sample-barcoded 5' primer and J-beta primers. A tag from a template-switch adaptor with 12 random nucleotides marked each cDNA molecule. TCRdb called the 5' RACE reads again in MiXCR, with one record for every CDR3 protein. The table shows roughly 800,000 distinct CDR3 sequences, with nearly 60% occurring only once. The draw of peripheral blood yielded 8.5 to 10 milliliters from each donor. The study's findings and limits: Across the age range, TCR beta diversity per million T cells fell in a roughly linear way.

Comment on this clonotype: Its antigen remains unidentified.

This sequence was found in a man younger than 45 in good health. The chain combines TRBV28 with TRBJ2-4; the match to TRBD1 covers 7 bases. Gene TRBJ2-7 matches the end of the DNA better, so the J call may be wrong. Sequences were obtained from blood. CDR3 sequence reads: CASSLPTGRDEQYF. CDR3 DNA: TGTGCCAGCAGTTTACCGACAGGGCGGGACGAGCAGTACTTC.